The 14 T cell receptor beta chains below come from one sample, sequenced in a study of sequential checkpoint blockade in melanoma (dated by TCRdb to between 2019 and 2020). Libraries came from the immunoSEQ multiplex PCR assay. TCRdb holds this immuneACCESS table with in-frame rearrangements only. Some clones are missing; in checked studies, unresolved V genes explain under half, and the rest has no known cause. In this sample the table shows some 11,000 clones, about 26% of which occur a single time. Clones ranked in the top ten supply about 26% of the sample. The treatment or condition label here, explained by the study, means: randomized to nivolumab then ipilimumab (arm A) or the reverse (arm B). Sample: tumor tissue (inferred from file names), taken from a patient given nivolumab and ipilimumab in sequence. The receptors stem from a human donor with melanoma.

The chain joins TRBV19 to TRBJ1-3; 7 positions agree with TRBD1. This CDR3 has 14 amino acids. After removal of 9 bases from V and 0 bases from J, the junction contained 5 bases not matched to a gene. Germline CDR1 LNHDA, CDR2 SQIVND (reference sequence). The CDR3 DNA is TGTGCCAGCCTACAGGGGCACTCTGGAAACACCATATATTTT. This translates into CASLQGHSGNTIYF.

Many counts were recorded for this clone. The V and J genes are TRBV11-3 and TRBJ1-4; TRBD1 might be the D (6 bases). The CDR3 spans 14 residues. Trimming removed 4 bases at V and 5 bases at J, with 11 bases between. The germline CDR1 and CDR2 sequences are SGHNT and YENEEA. CDR3 region: CASSYGRGNEKLFF. The CDR3 coding sequence is TGTGCCAGCAGCTACGGAAGGGGGAATGAAAAACTGTTTTTT.

There are a few counts of this clone. The chain links TRBV11-3 to TRBJ1-4; 7 positions match TRBD1. This CDR3 spans 15 amino acids. Looked up from germline, CDR1 is SGHNT and CDR2 is YENEEA. V shed 4 bases, J shed 2 bases, and the junction held 4 bases outside the gene matches. Here the CDR3 DNA reads TGTGCCAGCAGCTCCCGACAGGGTACTAATGAAAAACTGTTTTTT. This gives the protein CASSSRQGTNEKLFF.

The J gene is TRBJ2-7, the V gene TRBV6-8; possibly TRBD2 for D (6 bases). V lost 2 bases, J lost 3 bases, and 11 bases lay in between. This CDR3 region has 14 residues. In germline, CDR1 is MNHGY, CDR2 SAAAGT. DNA of the CDR3: TGTGCCAGCAGTTACGCGGGGACTTTCTACGAGCAGTACTTC. It specifies CASSYAGTFYEQYF.

This clone was counted between two and nine times. This chain links TRBV11-3 with TRBJ1-4; 9 nucleotides align to TRBD1. This CDR3 contains 15 residues. Germline CDR1 reads SGHNT; CDR2 reads YENEEA. V dropped 3 bases and J dropped 7; count of bases not matched to a gene: 6. The CDR3 DNA reads TGTGCCAGCAGCTTTTGGGGACAGGGCAGTGAAAAACTGTTTTTT. Amino acids: CASSFWGQGSEKLFF.

This chain links TRBV6-8 with TRBJ1-3, with 9 positions matching TRBD1. Germline V gene data show CDR1 as MNHGY and CDR2 as SAAAGT. The CDR3 sequence is 16 residues long. Trimming took 7 bases from V and 4 from J; bases not matched to a gene: 11. The CDR3 spells CASTFGQGTRGNTIYF. The CDR3 DNA sequence: TGTGCCAGCACCTTCGGACAGGGGACGAGAGGAAACACCATATATTTT.

This clone was observed a few times. The chain combines TRBV11-3 with TRBJ1-2; D is ambiguous. The V end lost 3 bases, the J end lost 1 base, and 9 bases lay between the germline ends. The CDR3 is 14 amino acids. Germline V CDR1 and CDR2: SGHNT, YENEEA. The CDR3 sequence: CASSLGGINYGYTF. In DNA, the CDR3 is TGTGCCAGCAGCTTGGGCGGGATTAACTATGGCTACACCTTC.

The gene calls are TRBV7-4 and TRBJ1-1; the D is unclear. Germline V CDR1 and CDR2: SGHVT, SQSDAQ. The V end lost 1 base, the J end lost 0 bases, and 3 bases lay between the germline ends. The CDR3 extends over 13 amino acids. As DNA, the CDR3 is TGTGCCAGCAGCTTAGAACTGAACACTGAAGCTTTCTTT. Translating gives CASSLELNTEAFF.

The V call is TRBV6-8, the J call TRBJ2-3; tentatively, D is TRBD1 or TRBD2 (5 bases each). This CDR3 comprises 14 residues. Germline V CDR1 and CDR2: MNHGY, SAAAGT. V lost 2 bases and J lost 4, with 10 bases in between. The CDR3 loop is CASSYGGSADTQYF. The CDR3 DNA reads as TGTGCCAGCAGTTACGGGGGTAGCGCAGATACGCAGTATTTT.

The chain carries TRBV6-8 and TRBJ2-7, with D perhaps given as TRBD1 or TRBD2 (5 bases each). V was clipped by 4 bases and J by 2 bases, with 12 bases between them. The CDR3 loop spans 14 amino acids. Germline V gene sequence: CDR1 MNHGY, CDR2 SAAAGT. In DNA, the CDR3 is TGTGCCAGCAGTTCACAGGACTTTCCCTACGAGCAGTACTTC. Its translation is CASSSQDFPYEQYF.

Judged by abundance, this clone is medium-sized. CDR3 nucleotides: TGCAGCGTCGGACAGGGGGTCTCCTACGAGCAGTACTTC. Its protein product is CSVGQGVSYEQYF. This chain links TRBV29-1 with TRBJ2-7, with 10 bases aligning to TRBD1. Germline CDR1 and CDR2: SQVTM and ANQGSEA. This CDR3 is built from 13 residues. Trimming removed 6 bases from V and 0 bases from J; junction bases left unmatched: 2.

The chain links TRBV6-7 to TRBJ2-3; 7 bases fit TRBD1. TRBV6-7 is given ORF status, its function remaining uncertain. The CDR3 covers 14 residues. After removal of 5 bases from V and 8 bases from J, the junction contained 10 bases not matched to a gene. CDR3 sequence: CASSARQGFSTQYF. In nucleotides, the CDR3 is TGTGCCAGCAGTGCTAGACAGGGATTTAGTACGCAGTATTTT.

The chain uses TRBV28 and TRBJ2-7; no clear D gene. CDR3 length: 15 residues. CDR1 and CDR2 (germline): MDHEN, SYDVKM. V lost 6 bases, J lost 3 bases, and 18 bases lay in between. The CDR3 loop reads CASRNPGLIFYEQYF. DNA for the CDR3: TGTGCCAGCAGAAACCCCGGGCTAATTTTCTACGAGCAGTACTTC.

In this sample, this clone turned up a few times. The chain carries TRBV6-8 and TRBJ1-4, with D maybe TRBD1 (6 bases). V was pared by 2 bases and J by 3 bases, with 13 bases between. In germline, CDR1 is MNHGY, CDR2 SAAAGT. This CDR3 has 16 amino acids. CDR3 loop: CASSYPGEAANEKLFF. Here the CDR3 DNA reads TGTGCCAGCAGTTACCCAGGGGAGGCAGCTAATGAAAAACTGTTTTTT.